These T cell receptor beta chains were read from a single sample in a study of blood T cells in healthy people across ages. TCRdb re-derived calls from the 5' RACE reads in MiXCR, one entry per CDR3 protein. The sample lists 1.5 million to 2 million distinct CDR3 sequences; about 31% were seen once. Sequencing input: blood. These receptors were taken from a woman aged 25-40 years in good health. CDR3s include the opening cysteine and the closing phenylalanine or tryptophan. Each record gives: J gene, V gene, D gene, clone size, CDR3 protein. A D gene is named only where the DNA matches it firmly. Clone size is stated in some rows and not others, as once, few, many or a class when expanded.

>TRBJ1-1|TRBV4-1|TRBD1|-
CASSKGQGRSNTEAFF
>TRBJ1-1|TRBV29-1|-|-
CSVDLRSGQAFF
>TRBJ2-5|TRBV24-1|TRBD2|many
CATSDPSAGGINQETQYF
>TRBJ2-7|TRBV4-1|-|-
CASSQLDPYEQYF
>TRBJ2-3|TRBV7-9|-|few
CASSLLAGMGTDTQYF
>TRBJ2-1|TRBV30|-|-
CAWTGSAPSSNEQFF
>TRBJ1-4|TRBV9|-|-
CASSPPTTNEKLFF
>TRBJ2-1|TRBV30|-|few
CAWSLKSSYNEQFF
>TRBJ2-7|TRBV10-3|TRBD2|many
CAISEKGGRTYEQYF
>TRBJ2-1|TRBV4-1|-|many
CASSPAGAADEQFF
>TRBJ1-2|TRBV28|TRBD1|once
CAIQGAVDYGYTF
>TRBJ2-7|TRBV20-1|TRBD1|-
CSATGTAHYEQYF
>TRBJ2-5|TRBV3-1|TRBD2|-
CASSPLSLTSGSQYF
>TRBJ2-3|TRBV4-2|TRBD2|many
CASSQGAGARDTQYF
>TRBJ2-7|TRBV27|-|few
CASSRTVAYEQYF
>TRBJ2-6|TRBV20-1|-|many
CSARARGSGANVLTF
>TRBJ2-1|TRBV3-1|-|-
CASRLGAYNEQFF
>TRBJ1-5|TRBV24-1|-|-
CATSDSLRGGNQPQHF
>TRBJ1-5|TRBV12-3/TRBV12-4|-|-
CASTIRGDSNQPQHF
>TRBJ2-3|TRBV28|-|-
CASSDSRTGVTQYF
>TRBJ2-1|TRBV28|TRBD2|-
CASRPTSGYNEQFF
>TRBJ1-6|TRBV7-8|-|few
CASSSVPHNSPLHF
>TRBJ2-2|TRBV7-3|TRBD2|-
CASSSSGGYGGELFF
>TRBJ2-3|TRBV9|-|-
CASSVGASDSTDTQYF
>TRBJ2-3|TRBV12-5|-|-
CASGFPLLVTDTQYF
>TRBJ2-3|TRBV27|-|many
CASSTRLKADTQYF
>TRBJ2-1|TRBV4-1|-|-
CASSPTGLNEQIF
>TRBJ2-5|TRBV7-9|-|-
CASSLARRITWETQYF
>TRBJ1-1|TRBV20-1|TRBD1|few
CSARQGGNTEAFF
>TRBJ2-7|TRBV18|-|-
CASSPDTISYEQYF
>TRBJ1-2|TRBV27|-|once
CASSLRGRGHSYTF
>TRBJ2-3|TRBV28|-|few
CASRPPYRGNTQYF
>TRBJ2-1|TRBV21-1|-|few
CASSKVPHTGTGQFF
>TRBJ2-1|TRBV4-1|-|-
CASSQPLYEQFF
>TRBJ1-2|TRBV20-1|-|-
CSARTRAGGYTF
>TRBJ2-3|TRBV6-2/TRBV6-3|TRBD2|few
CASKLAGGTDTQYF
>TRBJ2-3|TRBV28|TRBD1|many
CASSSPGQGTDTQYF
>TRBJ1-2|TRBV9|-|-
CASSGPRSAYGYTF
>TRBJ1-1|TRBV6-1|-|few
CASSVAGRNTEAFF
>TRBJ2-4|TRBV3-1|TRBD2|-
CASSFLAGGPSKNIQYF
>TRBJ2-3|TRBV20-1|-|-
CSAFYPGPPPTDTQYF
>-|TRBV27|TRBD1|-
CASIGQGETQYF
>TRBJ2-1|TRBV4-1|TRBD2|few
CASSQTPGTSGGGEQFF
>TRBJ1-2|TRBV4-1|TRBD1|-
CASSHVTGTYTF
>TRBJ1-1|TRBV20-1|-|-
CSAREGGSEDFF